The next 23 T cell receptor beta chains were all read from a single sample in a study of T cells in Graves' hyperthyroidism and ophthalmopathy. Researchers amplified the TCR beta CDR3 regions from RNA transcripts. First-round RT-PCR of the TCR CDR3 relied on the HTBI primer set. MiXCR was run by TCRdb on the multiplex PCR reads, yielding one entry per CDR3 protein. Among 500,000 to 550,000 distinct CDR3 sequences listed, less than 25% were seen once. Sequencing was carried out using blood. These receptors were obtained from a man aged 18 to 29 with Graves' hyperthyroidism.

This clonotype showed up many times. The J gene is TRBJ1-3, the V gene TRBV6-2 or TRBV6-3; D unresolved. The CDR3 has 12 amino acids. Germline V gene data show CDR1 as MNHEY and CDR2 as SVGEGT. V dropped 6 bases and J dropped 0 bases, with 3 bases sitting between them. The CDR3 region is CASRTSGNTIYF. The CDR3 coding sequence is TGTGCCAGCAGGACCTCTGGAAACACCATATATTTT.

This clonotype was counted at least ten times. The rearrangement uses TRBV6-1 and TRBJ1-2; D gene uncertain. The CDR3 runs 13 residues. Germline V gene lookup returns CDR1 MNHNS and CDR2 SASEGT. V was trimmed by 1 base and J by 4 bases, leaving 7 bases between them. CDR3 in DNA: TGTGCCAGCAGTGAAGACAGCGCCTATGGCTACACCTTC. Its protein is CASSEDSAYGYTF.

Ten or more counts support this clonotype. The chain is built from TRBV20-1 and TRBJ1-1, with D possibly being TRBD1 (5 bases). Germline V CDR1 and CDR2: DFQATT, SNEGSKA (reference sequence). V was trimmed by 2 bases and J by 5 bases, leaving 9 bases between them. The CDR3 runs 12 residues. The CDR3 protein is CSARFRETEAFF. In DNA, the CDR3 is TGCAGTGCTAGATTCAGGGAAACTGAAGCTTTCTTT.

This clonotype was counted only a few times. The chain combines TRBV3-1 with TRBJ2-4; D gene unclear. This CDR3 region has 13 residues. With 9 bases removed from V and 0 bases from J, the gap between germline ends came to 9 bases. Germline V lookup: CDR1 LGHDT, CDR2 YNNKEL (reference sequence). The DNA for the CDR3 is TGTGCCAGTGGAACACTAGCCAAAAACATTCAGTACTTC. This codes for CASGTLAKNIQYF. Variable domain in full (rest from reference TRBV3-1 and TRBJ2-4): DTAVSQTPKYLVTQMGNDKSIKCEQNLGHDTMYWYKQDSKKFLKIMFSYNNKELIINETVPNRFSPKSPDKAHLNLHINSLELGDSAVYFCASGTLAKNIQYFGAGTRLSVL.

The chain joins TRBV12-3 or TRBV12-4 to TRBJ1-2; TRBD1 matches 7 bases. The CDR3 is made up of 15 amino acids. V dropped 2 bases and J dropped 4; count of bases not matched to a gene: 7. CDR3 sequence: CASSLSPGGVYGYTF. CDR3 in DNA: TGTGCCAGCAGTTTATCGCCAGGGGGGGTCTATGGCTACACCTTC.

The chain is built from TRBV30 and TRBJ1-1, with D unresolved. Germline values: CDR1 GTSNPN, CDR2 SVGIG (reference sequence). This CDR3 region has 12 residues. The germline V and J ends were trimmed by 3 bases and 5 bases, with 10 bases remaining between them. This CDR3 is CAWSKGITEAFF. The CDR3 DNA is TGTGCCTGGAGCAAGGGTATAACTGAAGCTTTCTTT.

This clonotype was recorded a few times. No conserved phenylalanine or tryptophan ends this CDR3, so it is likely a read error. This sequence joins TRBV6-5 and TRBJ1-2, with D perhaps matching TRBD1 (6 bases). Germline CDR1 is MNHEY and CDR2 is SVGAGI. V shed 0 bases and J shed 8 bases, with 13 bases lying between them. The CDR3 sequence is 14 residues long. CDR3 coding DNA: TGTGCCAGCAGTTACTCCAATCAGGGGCCGGGCTACACCCTC. This sequence encodes CASSYSNQGPGYTL.

A few counts support this clonotype. It may be a read error: a sequence one base away is much more abundant. The CDR3 does not end in the conserved phenylalanine or tryptophan, so this is likely a read error. The CDR3 region has the DNA TGTGCCAGCAGCTTAGACTGGGGAAGTGGTACTGAAGCTTTCTCT. This sequence encodes CASSLDWGSGTEAFS. The J gene is TRBJ1-1, the V gene TRBV11-2; D unclear. The V end was cut by 0 bases, the J end by 5 bases, with 13 bases between. CDR3 length: 15 amino acids. Germline lookup yields CDR1 SGHAT and CDR2 FQNNGV.

The chain combines TRBV30 with TRBJ1-2; D is perhaps TRBD1 (6 bases). The CDR3 spans 15 residues. V shed 1 base and J shed 8 bases, with 20 bases lying between them. Germline loops: CDR1 GTSNPN, CDR2 SVGIG (reference sequence). CDR3: CAWSGFETGTFGYTF. CDR3 bases: TGTGCCTGGAGTGGATTCGAAACCGGGACATTCGGCTACACCTTC.

The sample holds many counts of this clonotype. The gene calls are TRBV15 and TRBJ2-5; no clear D. V gave up 0 bases and J gave up 1 base, with 9 bases separating them. Germline-derived CDR1 and CDR2 are LNHNV and YYDKDF (reference sequence). This CDR3 comprises 15 residues. The chain's CDR3 is CATSRDKGFQETQYF. The CDR3 DNA reads as TGTGCCACCAGCAGAGATAAGGGATTCCAAGAGACCCAGTACTTC.

This clonotype was recorded many times. The CDR3 region is CASSLAGTVLGYEQYF. CDR3 DNA sequence: TGTGCCAGCAGCTTAGCAGGGACAGTCTTAGGCTACGAGCAGTACTTC. The chain has TRBV7-9 and TRBJ2-7; the match to TRBD1 covers 7 bases. Germline CDR1 and CDR2: SEHNR and FQNEAQ (reference sequence). The CDR3 has 16 residues. The junction had 8 bases not matched to a gene; V was cut back by 0 bases and J by 3 bases.

The V call is TRBV9, the J call TRBJ1-2, with D possibly TRBD1 on 5 matching bases. This CDR3 comprises 13 residues. Germline V gene sequence: CDR1 SGDLS, CDR2 YYNGEE. Between the trimmed V and J ends, which lost 1 base and 4 bases, there was a span of 8 bases. Here the CDR3 DNA reads TGTGCCAGCAGCGTAAGGCAGGGCTATGGCTACACCTTC. It specifies CASSVRQGYGYTF.

CDR3 in amino acids: CASTLLSGGELQYF. CDR3 bases: TGTGCCAGCACCCTCCTCAGCGGGGGAGAGTTGCAGTACTTC. V is TRBV5-6 and J is TRBJ2-7; 8 nucleotides agree with TRBD2. The CDR3 contains 14 residues. Trimming took 6 bases from V and 9 from J; bases not matched to a gene: 14. Germline CDR1 SGHDT, CDR2 YYEEEE.

The sample holds many counts of this clonotype. This rearrangement joins TRBV13 to TRBJ2-7, with no clear D. The V end lost 2 bases, the J end lost 3 bases, and 17 bases lay between the germline ends. This CDR3 contains 16 residues. CDR1 is PRHDT, CDR2 FYEKMQ, per germline (reference sequence). This CDR3 is CASSLSVNGYYYEQYF. CDR3 nucleotide sequence: TGTGCCAGCAGCTTAAGTGTGAACGGATACTACTACGAGCAGTACTTC.

This clonotype has just a few counts. The chain couples TRBV10-3 to TRBJ1-2; 8 bases are shared with TRBD1. This CDR3 comprises 16 residues. V lost 10 bases to trimming and J lost 5 bases; unmatched junction nucleotides: 18. CDR1 and CDR2 (germline): ENHRY, SYGVKD. The CDR3 DNA reads as TGTGCCACAAATCCACTGGCGCCGGACAGGGCATATGGCTACACCTTC. It translates to CATNPLAPDRAYGYTF.

The chain uses TRBV20-1 and TRBJ1-6; TRBD1 matches at 8 bases. V lost 3 bases and J lost 1; bases outside the gene matches: 2. Germline V gene lookup returns CDR1 DFQATT and CDR2 SNEGSKA (reference sequence). This CDR3 contains 15 residues. CDR3 residues: CSARQGASYNSPLHF. CDR3 in DNA: TGCAGTGCTAGGCAGGGGGCTTCCTATAATTCACCCCTCCACTTT.

This clonotype was seen at least ten times. V and J are TRBV5-1 and TRBJ1-1; perhaps TRBD1 as D (6 bases). V was pared by 0 bases and J by 1 base, with 10 bases between. This CDR3 has 15 amino acids. Looked up from germline, CDR1 is SGHRS and CDR2 is YFSETQ. This CDR3 reads CASSLVGGRNTEAFF. The CDR3 nucleotides are TGCGCCAGCAGCTTGGTCGGGGGCAGGAACACTGAAGCTTTCTTT.

CDR3 sequence reads: CASSLGILAGDSMETQYF. The CDR3 DNA follows: TGCGCCAGCAGCTTGGGAATACTAGCGGGAGATTCGATGGAGACCCAGTACTTC. The chain has TRBV5-1 and TRBJ2-5; 11 bases align to TRBD2. Per germline, CDR1 SGHRS and CDR2 YFSETQ. The CDR3 has 18 residues. After removal of 0 bases from V and 5 bases from J, the junction contained 12 bases not matched to a gene.

This clonotype has at least ten counts. This chain links TRBV6-1 with TRBJ2-7, with D perhaps TRBD1 (8 bases). Germline V lookup: CDR1 MNHNS, CDR2 SASEGT. There are 12 residues in the CDR3. V was pared by 6 bases and J by 6 bases, with 12 bases between. CDR3 nucleotides: TGTGCCAGCAGGGACAGGGAGGGCGAGCAGTACTTC. This codes for CASRDREGEQYF.

The V call is TRBV27, the J call TRBJ1-6; D is perhaps TRBD1 (5 bases). From germline, CDR1 is MNHEY and CDR2 SMNVEV (reference sequence). The CDR3 is made up of 13 amino acids. Deletions cut 2 bases from V and 13 bases from J, with 12 bases between. The CDR3: CASSLRGPGPLHF. The DNA for the CDR3 is TGTGCCAGCAGTTTAAGGGGTCCGGGGCCCCTCCACTTT.

This clonotype has ten or more counts. The V gene is TRBV7-8, the J gene TRBJ2-7; no reliable D call. This CDR3 is 13 amino acids long. The V end lost 5 bases, the J end lost 6 bases, and 14 bases lay between the germline ends. CDR1 is SGHVS, CDR2 FQNEAQ, per germline. CDR3 loop: CASSLDVGSEQYF. The CDR3 DNA reads as TGTGCCAGCAGCCTCGACGTGGGAAGCGAGCAGTACTTC.

This clonotype has a count of ten or more. The chain is built from TRBV28 and TRBJ1-3; D remains ambiguous. The CDR3 loop spans 11 amino acids. Germline assignment: CDR1 MDHEN and CDR2 SYDVKM. V was pared by 4 bases and J by 8 bases, with 6 bases between. The CDR3 DNA sequence: TGTGCCAGCAGTTCGACCGACACCATATATTTT. Protein: CASSSTDTIYF.

The table lists this clonotype with many counts. The chain joins TRBV27 to TRBJ2-6; the D is unclear. V lost 8 bases to trimming and J lost 4 bases, with 12 bases between them. The V gene's germline CDR1 is MNHEY and CDR2 SMNVEV (reference sequence). This CDR3 has 14 residues. Written as DNA, the CDR3 is TGTGCCAGCGCCTTGATGGCCGGGGCCAACGTCCTGACTTTC. The encoded protein is CASALMAGANVLTF.